Following are 7 T cell receptor beta chains from one sample sequenced in a study of tumor-infiltrating lymphocytes in localized non-small cell lung cancer. Measured with immunoSEQ multiplex PCR; TCRdb has only the in-frame clones, and not every one. The table lists some 29,000 clones, approximately 85% of them singletons. Material for sequencing was lung tumor tissue. These receptors all stem from a human donor with non-small cell lung cancer.

This chain uses TRBV7-8 with TRBJ1-2; D is unresolved. V was cut by 2 bases and J by 8 bases, with 18 bases left in between. CDR1 is SGHVS and CDR2 is FQNEAQ in the germline V gene. The CDR3 totals 15 residues. This CDR3 reads CASSLRLTHTEGYTF. The CDR3 DNA follows: TGTGCCAGCAGCTTAAGGTTGACTCATACGGAGGGCTACACCTTC.

The rearrangement links TRBV10-3 to TRBJ1-2; a weak D match, TRBD1 (6 bases). CDR1 is ENHRY, CDR2 SYGVKD, per germline. Trimming shortened V by 3 bases and J by 2 bases, and 10 bases separated the two germline ends. The CDR3 has 14 residues. The DNA for the CDR3 is TGTGCCATCAGTGACACGGGGACAAACTATGGCTACACCTTC. The encoded protein is CAISDTGTNYGYTF.

The V and J genes are TRBV18 and TRBJ1-1; D call uncertain. The CDR3 runs 13 residues. Germline V CDR1 and CDR2: KGHSH, LQKENI. Trimming shortened V by 5 bases and J by 0 bases, and 7 bases separated the two germline ends. This CDR3 reads CASSFDVNTEAFF. CDR3 nucleotides: TGTGCCAGCTCATTCGATGTGAACACTGAAGCTTTCTTT.

V gene TRBV4-3 combines with J gene TRBJ1-2, with unresolved D. This CDR3 region has 14 residues. V was clipped by 4 bases and J by 4 bases, with 13 bases between them. Germline lookup yields CDR1 LGHNA and CDR2 YSLEER. This chain's CDR3 is CASSPSGNPYGYTF. The CDR3 bases are TGCGCCAGCAGCCCCTCGGGGAATCCCTATGGCTACACCTTC.

The gene calls are TRBV5-4 and TRBJ2-3; 9 bases are a match to TRBD1. The CDR3 spans 16 residues. Germline V gene data show CDR1 as SGHNT and CDR2 as YYREEE (reference sequence). With V trimmed by 4 bases and J by 2 bases, 8 bases remained unmatched. The CDR3 spells CASSRDREAHTDTQYF. The DNA for the CDR3 is TGTGCCAGCAGCCGGGACAGGGAGGCACACACAGATACGCAGTATTTT.

This rearrangement joins TRBV19 to TRBJ1-1; tentatively, D is TRBD1 (5 bases). CDR1 and CDR2 (germline): LNHDA, SQIVND (reference sequence). CDR3 length: 12 amino acids. With 4 bases removed from V and 7 bases from J, the gap between germline ends came to 10 bases. The CDR3, as DNA: TGTGCCAGTAGTAGTCGACAGCTTGAAGCTTTCTTT. Translating gives CASSSRQLEAFF. The full variable domain, its missing parts supplied by reference TRBV19 and TRBJ1-1, is DGGITQSPKYLFRKEGQNVTLSCEQNLNHDAMYWYRQDPGQGLRLIYYSQIVNDFQKGDIAEGYSVSREKKESFPLTVTSAQKNPTAFYLCASSSRQLEAFFGQGTRLTVV.

This chain connects TRBV20-1 to TRBJ2-7; a weak D match, TRBD1 (6 bases). Germline CDR1 and CDR2: DFQATT and SNEGSKA (reference sequence). V lost 7 bases and J 6 bases, leaving 13 bases between the germline ends. The CDR3 has 11 residues. The CDR3: CSGQAGVEQYF. The DNA of the CDR3 is TGCAGTGGTCAGGCAGGGGTCGAGCAGTACTTC.